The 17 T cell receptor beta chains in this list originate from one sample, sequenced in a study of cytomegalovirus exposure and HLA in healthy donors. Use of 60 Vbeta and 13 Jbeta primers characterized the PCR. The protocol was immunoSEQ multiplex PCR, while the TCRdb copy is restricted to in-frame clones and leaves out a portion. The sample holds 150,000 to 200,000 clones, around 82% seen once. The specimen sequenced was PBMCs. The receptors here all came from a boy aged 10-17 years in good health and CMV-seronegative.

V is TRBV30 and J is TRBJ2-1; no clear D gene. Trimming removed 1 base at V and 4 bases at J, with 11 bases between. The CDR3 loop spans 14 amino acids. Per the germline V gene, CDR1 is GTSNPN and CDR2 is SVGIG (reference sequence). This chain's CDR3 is CAWSAPVLYNEQFF. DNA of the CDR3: TGTGCCTGGAGTGCGCCCGTACTATACAATGAGCAGTTCTTC.

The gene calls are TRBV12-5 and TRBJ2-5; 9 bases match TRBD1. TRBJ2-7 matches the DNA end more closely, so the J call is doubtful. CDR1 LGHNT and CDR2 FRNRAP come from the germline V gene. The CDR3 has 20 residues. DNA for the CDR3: TGTGCTAGTGGTTTGTCGAGTGCCCGAAGACAGGGGGTGACCTCCTACGAGCAGTACTTC. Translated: CASGLSSARRQGVTSYEQYF.

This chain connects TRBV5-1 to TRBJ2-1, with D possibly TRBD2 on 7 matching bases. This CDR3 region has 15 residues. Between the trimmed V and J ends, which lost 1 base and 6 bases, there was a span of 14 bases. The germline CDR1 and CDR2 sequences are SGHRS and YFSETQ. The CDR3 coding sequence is TGCGCCAGCAGCTTGAAGGGGGGGTCTACCAATGAGCAGTTCTTC. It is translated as CASSLKGGSTNEQFF.

DNA of the CDR3: TGTGCCCATCGCCGGGACAGGGGGCAAGAGCAGTACTTC. Translation: CAHRRDRGQEQYF. The V and J genes are TRBV30 and TRBJ2-7; 12 bases are shared with TRBD1. The germline gives CDR1 GTSNPN, CDR2 SVGIG (reference sequence). The CDR3 is 13 residues long. The ends lost 8 bases at V and 7 bases at J; junction bases unmatched: 9.

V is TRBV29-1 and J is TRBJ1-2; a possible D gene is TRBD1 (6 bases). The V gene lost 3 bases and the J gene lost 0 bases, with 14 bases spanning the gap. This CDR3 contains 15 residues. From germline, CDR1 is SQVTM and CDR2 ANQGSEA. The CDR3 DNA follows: TGCAGCGTTGAGAGCGGGGGGCGGGCTAACTATGGCTACACCTTC. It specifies CSVESGGRANYGYTF.

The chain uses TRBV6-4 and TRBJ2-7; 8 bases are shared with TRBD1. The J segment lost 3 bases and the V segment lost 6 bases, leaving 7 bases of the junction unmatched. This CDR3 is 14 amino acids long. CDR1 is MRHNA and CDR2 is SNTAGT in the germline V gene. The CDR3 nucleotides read TGTGCCAGCAGCCGCAGGACAGGGTACTACGAGCAGTACTTC. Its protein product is CASSRRTGYYEQYF.

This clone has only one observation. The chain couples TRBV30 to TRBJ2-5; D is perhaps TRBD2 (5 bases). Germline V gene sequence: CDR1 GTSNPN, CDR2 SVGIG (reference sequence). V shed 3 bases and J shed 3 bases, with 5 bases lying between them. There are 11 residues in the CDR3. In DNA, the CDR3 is TGTGCCTGGAGGAGGGAAGAGACCCAGTACTTC. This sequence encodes CAWRREETQYF.

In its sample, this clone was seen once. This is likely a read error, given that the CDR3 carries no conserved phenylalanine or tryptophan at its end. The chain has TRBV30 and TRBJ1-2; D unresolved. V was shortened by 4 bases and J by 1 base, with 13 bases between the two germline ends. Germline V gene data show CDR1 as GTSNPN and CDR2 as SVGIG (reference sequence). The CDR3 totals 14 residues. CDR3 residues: CAWKYQPYNYGYTL. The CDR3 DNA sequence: TGTGCCTGGAAATACCAGCCCTATAACTATGGCTACACCCTC.

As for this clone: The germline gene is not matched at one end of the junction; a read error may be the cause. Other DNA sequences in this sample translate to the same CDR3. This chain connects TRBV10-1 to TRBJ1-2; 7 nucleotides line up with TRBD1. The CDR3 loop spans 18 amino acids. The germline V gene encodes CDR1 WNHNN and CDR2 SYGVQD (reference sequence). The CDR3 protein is CAGRNRGRPPGCLYGYTF. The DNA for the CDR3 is TGCGCCGGCAGAAATAGGGGGCGCCCTCCCGGATGCTTGTATGGCTACACCTTC.

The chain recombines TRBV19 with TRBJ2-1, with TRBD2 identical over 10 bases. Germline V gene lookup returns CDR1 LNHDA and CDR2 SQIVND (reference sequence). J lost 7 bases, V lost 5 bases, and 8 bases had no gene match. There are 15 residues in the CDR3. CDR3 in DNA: TGTGCCAGTAGTTTCCTAGCGGGAGCTCAGAATGAGCAGTTCTTC. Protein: CASSFLAGAQNEQFF.

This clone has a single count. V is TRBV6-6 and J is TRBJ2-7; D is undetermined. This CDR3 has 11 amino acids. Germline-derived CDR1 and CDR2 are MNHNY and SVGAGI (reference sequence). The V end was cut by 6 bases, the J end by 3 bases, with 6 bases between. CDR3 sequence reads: CASSLLYEQYF. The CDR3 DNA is TGTGCCAGCAGCCTCCTCTACGAGCAGTACTTC.

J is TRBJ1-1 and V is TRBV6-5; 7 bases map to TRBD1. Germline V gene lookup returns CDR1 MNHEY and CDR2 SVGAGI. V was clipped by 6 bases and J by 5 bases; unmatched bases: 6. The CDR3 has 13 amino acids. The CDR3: CASRRGRGTEAFF. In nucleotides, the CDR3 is TGTGCCAGCAGGAGGGGGCGCGGAACTGAAGCTTTCTTT.

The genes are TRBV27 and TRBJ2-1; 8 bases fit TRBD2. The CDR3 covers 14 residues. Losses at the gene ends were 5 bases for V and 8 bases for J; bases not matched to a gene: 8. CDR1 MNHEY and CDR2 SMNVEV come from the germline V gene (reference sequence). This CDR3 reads CASSLSGGGDEQFF. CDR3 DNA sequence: TGTGCCAGCAGTCTAAGCGGGGGAGGTGATGAGCAGTTCTTC.

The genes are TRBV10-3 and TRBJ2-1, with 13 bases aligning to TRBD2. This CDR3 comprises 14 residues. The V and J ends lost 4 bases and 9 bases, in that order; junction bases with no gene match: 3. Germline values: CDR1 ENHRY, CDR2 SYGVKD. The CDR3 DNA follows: TGTGCCATCAGTGGGACTAGCGGGAGCCCTGAGCAGTTCTTC. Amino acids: CAISGTSGSPEQFF.

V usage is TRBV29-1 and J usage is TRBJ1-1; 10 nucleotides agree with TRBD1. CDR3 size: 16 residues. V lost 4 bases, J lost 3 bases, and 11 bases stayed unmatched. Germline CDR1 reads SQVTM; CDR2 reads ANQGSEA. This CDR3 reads CSVVGGTGVLYTEAFF. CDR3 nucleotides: TGCAGCGTTGTCGGCGGGACAGGGGTATTATACACTGAAGCTTTCTTT.

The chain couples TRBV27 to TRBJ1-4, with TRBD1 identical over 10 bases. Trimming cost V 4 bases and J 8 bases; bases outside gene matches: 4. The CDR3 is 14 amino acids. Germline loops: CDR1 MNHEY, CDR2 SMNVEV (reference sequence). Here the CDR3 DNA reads TGTGCCAGCAGTTCGGGACAGGGGCTGGAAAAACTGTTTTTT. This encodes CASSSGQGLEKLFF.

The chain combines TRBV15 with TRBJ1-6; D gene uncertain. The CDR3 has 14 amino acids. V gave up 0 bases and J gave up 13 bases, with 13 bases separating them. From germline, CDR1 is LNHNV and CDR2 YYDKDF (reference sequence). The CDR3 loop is CATSRDLGSLPLHF. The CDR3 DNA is TGTGCCACCAGCAGAGATCTTGGGAGTTTGCCCCTCCACTTT.